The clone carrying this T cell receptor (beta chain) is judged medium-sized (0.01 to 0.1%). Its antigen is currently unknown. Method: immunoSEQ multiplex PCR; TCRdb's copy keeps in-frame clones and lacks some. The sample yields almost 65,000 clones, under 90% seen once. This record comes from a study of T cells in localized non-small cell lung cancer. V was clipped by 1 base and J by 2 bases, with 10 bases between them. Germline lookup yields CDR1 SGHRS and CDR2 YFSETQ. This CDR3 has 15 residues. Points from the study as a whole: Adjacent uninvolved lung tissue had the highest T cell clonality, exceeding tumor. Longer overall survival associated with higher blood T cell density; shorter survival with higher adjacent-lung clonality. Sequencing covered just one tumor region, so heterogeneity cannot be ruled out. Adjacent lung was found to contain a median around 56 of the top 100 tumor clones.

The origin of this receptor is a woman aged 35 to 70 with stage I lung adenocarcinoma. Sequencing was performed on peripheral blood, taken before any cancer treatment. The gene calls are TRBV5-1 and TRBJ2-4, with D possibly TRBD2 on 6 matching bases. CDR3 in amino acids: CASSLSGGPKNIQYF. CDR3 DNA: TGCGCCAGCAGCTTGTCCGGGGGTCCCAAAAACATTCAGTACTTC. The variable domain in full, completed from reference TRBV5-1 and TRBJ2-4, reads KAGVTQTPRYLIKTRGQQVTLSCSPISGHRSVSWYQQTPGQGLQFLFEYFSETQRNKGNFPGRFSGRQFSNSRSEMNVSTLELGDSALYLCASSLSGGPKNIQYFGAGTRLSVL.